One sample yielded the 10 T cell receptor beta chains listed below, sequenced in a study of shared clonotypes between healthy human individuals (dated by TCRdb to the early 2020s). Receptor amplification or capture employed the immunoSEQ multiplex PCR assay. The table comes from immuneACCESS by way of TCRdb, which keeps in-frame sequences with V and J called. Part of the clones is missing from these tables; in studies checked, under half for an unresolved V gene and the rest for unknown reasons. The sample profile shows about 1,800,000 clones; roughly 94% of them were found once. Of the sample, under 1.5% falls within the top ten clones. CD8 naive samples consisted of CD45RO-negative cells that were positively selected for CCR7, yielding a CD45RA+CCR7+ population without TemRA cells. Sequenced sample: naive CD8+ T cells sorted from blood. Interpreted using the paper, the cell subset or site label stands for: CD45RA+CCR7+. These receptors were obtained from a man between 18 and 29 years old in good health.

Turning to this clone: Other DNA sequences in this sample translate to the same CDR3. The gene calls are TRBV6-1 and TRBJ2-7; D gene uncertain. The CDR3 extends over 10 amino acids. CDR1 and CDR2 (germline): MNHNS, SASEGT. Deletions cut 9 bases from V and 0 bases from J, with 3 bases between. CDR3 DNA: TGTGCCAGTGACTCCTACGAGCAGTACTTC. It is translated as CASDSYEQYF.

This chain joins TRBV7-9 and TRBJ2-1, with D maybe TRBD2 (7 bases). The V and J ends lost 5 bases and 8 bases respectively, with 16 bases between them. The CDR3 covers 14 residues. CDR1 and CDR2 (germline): SEHNR, FQNEAQ (reference sequence). CDR3 coding DNA: TGTGCCAGCAGCCCTATGGGGGGGGCGGATGAGCAGTTCTTC. It encodes CASSPMGGADEQFF.

CDR3 region: CASSQPTGELFF. The CDR3 nucleotides read TGCGCCAGCAGCCAACCCACCGGGGAGCTGTTTTTT. The gene calls are TRBV4-1 and TRBJ2-2; D uncertain. CDR3 size: 12 residues. V lost 2 bases, J lost 4 bases, and 2 bases lay in between. Germline lookup yields CDR1 MGHRA and CDR2 YSYEKL.

This chain joins TRBV7-8 and TRBJ2-1; 7 bases map to TRBD1. The CDR3 runs to 17 residues. Germline V gene lookup returns CDR1 SGHVS and CDR2 FQNEAQ. Trimming removed 5 bases from V and 4 bases from J; junction bases left unmatched: 14. CDR3 protein: CASSIKFLGTAYNEQFF. The CDR3 nucleotides are TGTGCCAGCAGCATAAAATTCCTCGGGACAGCTTACAATGAGCAGTTCTTC.

The gene calls are TRBV30 and TRBJ1-1, with unresolved D. V lost 4 bases and J lost 1, with 7 bases in between. The CDR3 length is 12 residues. Looked up from germline, CDR1 is GTSNPN and CDR2 is SVGIG (reference sequence). This chain's CDR3 is CAWINRNTEAFF. In DNA form, the CDR3 reads TGTGCCTGGATAAACAGGAACACTGAAGCTTTCTTT.

The J gene is TRBJ2-7, the V gene TRBV7-9, with 7 bases matching TRBD1. CDR3 length: 15 amino acids. After removal of 6 bases from V and 0 bases from J, the junction contained 8 bases not matched to a gene. CDR1 SEHNR and CDR2 FQNEAQ come from the germline V gene (reference sequence). CDR3 sequence reads: CASSLKGGLSYEQYF. The CDR3 DNA follows: TGTGCCAGCAGTCTCAAAGGGGGCCTCTCCTACGAGCAGTACTTC.

On this clone: This specimen includes other DNA sequences encoding the same CDR3. The V gene is TRBV6-5, the J gene TRBJ2-1; either TRBD1 or TRBD2 may fit D (5 bases each). CDR3 length equals 13 residues. Trimming left V 6 bases short and J 0 bases short, with 6 bases between. The germline gives CDR1 MNHEY, CDR2 SVGAGI. CDR3 residues: CASSGTSYNEQFF. CDR3 coding DNA: TGTGCCAGCAGCGGGACCTCCTACAATGAGCAGTTCTTC.

V and J are TRBV4-1 and TRBJ1-4, with D possibly being TRBD1 (5 bases). The V gene's germline CDR1 is MGHRA and CDR2 YSYEKL. The V and J ends lost 6 bases and 2 bases respectively, with 13 bases between them. This CDR3 is 15 amino acids long. The CDR3 DNA is TGCGCCAGCAGTAGCAGGCAGGGCACTAATGAAAAACTGTTTTTT. Translation: CASSSRQGTNEKLFF.

The chain carries TRBV5-4 and TRBJ2-5, with D possibly being TRBD1 (5 bases). V lost 1 base to trimming and J lost 3 bases, with 10 bases between them. In germline, CDR1 is SGHNT, CDR2 YYREEE (reference sequence). This CDR3 has 14 amino acids. CDR3 amino acids: CASSLQGSEETQYF. The CDR3 DNA follows: TGTGCCAGCAGCTTGCAGGGAAGCGAAGAGACCCAGTACTTC.

The V gene is TRBV5-1, the J gene TRBJ2-5; unclear D gene. Per the germline V gene, CDR1 is SGHRS and CDR2 is YFSETQ. Trimming stripped 0 bases from V and 3 bases from J, with 6 bases between. This CDR3 has 13 amino acids. CDR3 amino acids: CASSLEREETQYF. As DNA, the CDR3 is TGCGCCAGCAGCTTGGAAAGGGAAGAGACCCAGTACTTC.